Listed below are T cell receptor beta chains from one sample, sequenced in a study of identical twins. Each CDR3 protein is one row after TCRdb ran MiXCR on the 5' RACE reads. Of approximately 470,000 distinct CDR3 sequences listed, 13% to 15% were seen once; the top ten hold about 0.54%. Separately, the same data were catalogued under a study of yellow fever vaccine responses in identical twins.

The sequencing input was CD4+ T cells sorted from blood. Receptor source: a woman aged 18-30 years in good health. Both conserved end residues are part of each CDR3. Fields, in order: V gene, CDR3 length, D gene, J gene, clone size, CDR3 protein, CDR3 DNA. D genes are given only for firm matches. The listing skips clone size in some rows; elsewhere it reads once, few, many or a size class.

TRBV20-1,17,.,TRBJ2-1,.,CCARPFWGGASYNEQFF,TGCTGTGCTAGACCCTTTTGGGGGGGGGCCTCCTACAATGAGCAGTTCTTC
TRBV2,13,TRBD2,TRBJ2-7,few,CASKSSGEYEQYF,TGTGCCAGCAAGTCCAGCGGGGAGTACGAGCAGTACTTC
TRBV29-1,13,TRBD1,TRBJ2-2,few,CSVWDRAIGELFF,TGCAGCGTCTGGGACAGGGCGATCGGGGAGCTGTTTTTT
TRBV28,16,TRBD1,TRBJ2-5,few,CASSLRTGGREETQYF,TGTGCCAGCAGCCTGAGGACAGGGGGGAGAGAAGAGACCCAGTACTTC
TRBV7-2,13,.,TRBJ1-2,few,CASSPTRDSGYTF,TGTGCCAGCAGCCCTACCAGGGATAGTGGCTACACCTTC
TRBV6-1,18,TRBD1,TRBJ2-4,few,CASTLKQQRTGTGDIQYF,TGTGCCAGCACCTTGAAACAGCAGAGAACCGGGACAGGGGACATTCAGTACTTC
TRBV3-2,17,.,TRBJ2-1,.,CATCRAVLAGTYNEQFF,TGTGCCACCTGTCGGGCAGTCCTAGCGGGTACCTACAATGAGCAGTTCTTC
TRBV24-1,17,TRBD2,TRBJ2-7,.,CATSDSSGSGRAYEQYF,TGTGCCACCAGTGATTCCTCCGGGAGCGGGAGGGCCTACGAGCAGTACTTC
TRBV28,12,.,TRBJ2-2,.,CASEGSTGELFF,TGTGCCAGCGAGGGGAGCACCGGGGAGCTGTTTTTT
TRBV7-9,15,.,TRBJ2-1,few,CASSLVVGKNNEQFF,TGTGCCAGCAGCTTAGTTGTTGGCAAAAACAATGAGCAGTTCTTC
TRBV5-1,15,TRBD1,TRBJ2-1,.,CASSLTGESYNEQFF,TGCGCCAGCAGCTTGACAGGGGAATCCTACAATGAGCAGTTCTTC
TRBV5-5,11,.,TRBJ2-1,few,CASSPLAEQFF,TGTGCCAGCAGCCCCCTAGCGGAGCAGTTCTTC
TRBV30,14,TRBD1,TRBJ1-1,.,CAWSLGTVYTEAFF,TGTGCCTGGAGTCTCGGGACAGTCTACACTGAAGCTTTCTTT
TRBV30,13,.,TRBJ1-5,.,CAWSQSKGQPQHF,TGTGCCTGGAGTCAGTCAAAGGGCCAGCCCCAGCATTTT
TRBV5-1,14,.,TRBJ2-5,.,CASSLVISQETQYF,TGCGCCAGCAGCTTGGTGATCTCTCAAGAGACCCAGTACTTC
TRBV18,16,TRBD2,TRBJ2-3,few,CASSPVSGGLTDTQYF,TGTGCCAGCTCACCGGTTAGCGGGGGACTCACAGATACGCAGTATTTT
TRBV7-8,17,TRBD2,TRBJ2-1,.,CASSLASGGATYNEQFF,TGTGCCAGCAGCTTAGCCAGCGGGGGGGCCACCTACAATGAGCAGTTCTTC
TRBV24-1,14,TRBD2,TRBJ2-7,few,CATITGGLVTQQYF,TGTGCCACCATAACTGGCGGACTAGTGACCCAGCAGTACTTC
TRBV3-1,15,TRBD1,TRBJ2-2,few,CASSQYGQGTGELFF,TGTGCCAGCAGCCAGTATGGACAGGGAACCGGGGAGCTGTTTTTT
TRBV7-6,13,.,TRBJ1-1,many,CASSLRENTEAFF,TGTGCCAGCAGTTTAAGGGAGAACACTGAAGCTTTCTTT
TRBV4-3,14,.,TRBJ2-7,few,CASSQDLAFVEQYF,TGCGCCAGCAGCCAAGATCTGGCGTTCGTGGAGCAGTACTTC
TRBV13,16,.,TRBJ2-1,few,CASSGGRLDSYNEQFF,TGTGCCAGCAGCGGGGGGAGACTAGACTCCTACAATGAGCAGTTCTTC
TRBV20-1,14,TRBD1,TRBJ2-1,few,CSARDLGQYNEQFF,TGCAGTGCTAGAGATCTGGGACAGTACAATGAGCAGTTCTTC
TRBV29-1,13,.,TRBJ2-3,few,CSVGTALVDTQYF,TGCAGCGTTGGGACAGCCTTGGTGGATACGCAGTATTTT
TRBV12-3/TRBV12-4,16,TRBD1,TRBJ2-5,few,CASSSPGTGAEETQYF,TGTGCCAGCAGTTCGCCCGGGACAGGGGCGGAAGAGACCCAGTACTTC
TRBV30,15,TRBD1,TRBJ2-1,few,CAWSSGQGEAAEQFF,TGTGCCTGGAGTTCGGGACAGGGGGAAGCGGCTGAGCAGTTCTTC
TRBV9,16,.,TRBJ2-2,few,CASSVGLGLNTGELFF,TGTGCCAGCAGCGTAGGGTTAGGGTTGAACACCGGGGAGCTGTTTTTT
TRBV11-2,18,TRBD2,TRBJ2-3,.,CASTRGRGGTPSTDTQYF,TGTGCCAGCACCCGAGGGCGGGGGGGTACACCTAGCACAGATACGCAGTATTTT
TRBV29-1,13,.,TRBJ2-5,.,CSVRGGGSETQYF,TGCAGCGTGAGGGGCGGAGGGTCCGAGACCCAGTACTTC
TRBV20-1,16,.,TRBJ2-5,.,CSARDTSTTIGETQYF,TGCAGTGCTAGAGATACGTCCACCACTATTGGGGAGACCCAGTACTTC
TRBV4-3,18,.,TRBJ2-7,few,CASSQDRWKGGGSYEQYF,TGCGCCAGCAGCCAAGATAGATGGAAGGGGGGGGGCTCCTACGAGCAGTACTTC
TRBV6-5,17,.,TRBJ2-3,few,CASSYSEHRASTDTQYF,TGTGCCAGCAGTTACTCAGAGCACAGGGCATCCACAGATACGCAGTATTTT
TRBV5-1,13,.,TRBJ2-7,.,CASSLLRGAEQYF,TGCGCCAGCAGCCTCCTCCGGGGGGCCGAGCAGTACTTC
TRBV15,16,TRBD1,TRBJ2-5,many,CATSRWTGKGGETQYF,TGTGCCACCAGCAGGTGGACAGGGAAGGGCGGGGAGACCCAGTACTTC
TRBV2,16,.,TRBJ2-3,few,CASGVSRRGPTDTQYF,TGTGCCAGTGGGGTGTCTCGTAGGGGCCCCACAGATACGCAGTATTTT
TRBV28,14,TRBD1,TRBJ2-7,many,CASSSPGGSYEQYF,TGTGCCAGCAGTTCCCCAGGGGGCTCCTACGAGCAGTACTTC
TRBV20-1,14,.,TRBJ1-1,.,CSAGIRGRNTEAFF,TGCAGTGCTGGAATCCGGGGTAGGAACACTGAAGCTTTCTTT
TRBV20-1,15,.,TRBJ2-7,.,CSALVLSGFSYEQYF,TGCAGTGCCCTAGTTCTGTCGGGGTTCTCCTACGAGCAGTACTTC
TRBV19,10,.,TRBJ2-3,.,CASAADTQYF,TGTGCCAGTGCGGCAGATACGCAGTATTTT
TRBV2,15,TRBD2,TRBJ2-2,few,CASNFASGGTGELFF,TGTGCCAGCAACTTTGCTAGCGGGGGCACCGGGGAGCTGTTTTTT
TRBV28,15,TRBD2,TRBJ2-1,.,CASRTGTSGYNEQFF,TGTGCCAGCAGAACCGGGACTAGCGGGTACAATGAGCAGTTCTTC
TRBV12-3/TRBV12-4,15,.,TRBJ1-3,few,CASNIPGISGNTIYF,TGTGCCAGCAACATCCCGGGTATTTCTGGAAACACCATATATTTT
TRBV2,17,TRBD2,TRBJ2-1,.,CTSSSALAGGSYNEQFF,TGTACCAGCAGTTCGGCCCTAGCGGGAGGTTCCTACAATGAGCAGTTCTTC
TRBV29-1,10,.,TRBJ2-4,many,CSADSGIQYF,TGCAGCGCTGACAGTGGCATTCAGTACTTC
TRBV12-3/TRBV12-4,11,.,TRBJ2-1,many,CASSTYNEQFF,TGTGCCAGCTCAACTTACAATGAGCAGTTCTTC
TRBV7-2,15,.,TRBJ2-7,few,CASSRSGAYGYEQYF,TGTGCCAGCAGCCGGAGTGGTGCGTATGGCTACGAGCAGTACTTC
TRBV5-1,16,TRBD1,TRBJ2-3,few,CASSLNRQGRSDTQYF,TGCGCCAGCAGCTTGAACAGACAGGGGAGGTCAGATACGCAGTATTTT
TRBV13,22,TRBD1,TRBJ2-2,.,CASSPGTRGRPLGSFETGELFF,TGTGCCAGCAGCCCCGGGACAAGGGGGCGCCCGTTAGGGTCGTTCGAGACCGGGGAGCTGTTTTTT
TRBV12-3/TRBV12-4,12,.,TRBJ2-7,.,CASSGHRDEQYF,TGTGCCAGCAGTGGGCACAGGGACGAGCAGTACTTC
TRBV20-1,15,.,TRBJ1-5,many,CSARELGNSNQPQHF,TGCAGTGCTAGAGAACTGGGAAATAGCAATCAGCCCCAGCATTTT
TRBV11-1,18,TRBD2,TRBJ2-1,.,CASSLTGTSGDLYNEQFF,TGTGCCAGCAGCTTAACCGGGACTAGCGGGGACCTATACAATGAGCAGTTCTTC